This T cell receptor beta chain is drawn from a study of regulatory T cells in long-lasting Graves disease. General study results and limits: Persistent disease samples used TRBV28, TRBJ1-2 and TRBJ2-5 preferentially. Researchers examined only peripheral blood and not thyroid tissue.

The CDR3 consists of 18 residues. The germline V gene has CDR1 KGHSH and CDR2 LQKENI. V dropped 3 bases and J dropped 0; count of bases not matched to a gene: 11. The sample's time point: newly diagnosed GD, antithyroid drugs for less than 3 months. PBMC RNA served as the TCR library source. For TCR beta, libraries came from iRepertoire HTBI primers and Arm-PCR of CDR3 regions. Each CDR3 protein gets one entry after TCRdb re-called the multiplex PCR reads with MiXCR. In the table there are approximately 400,000 distinct CDR3 sequences, about 16% of which are singletons. This clonotype appeared many times. The antigen is undetermined. The data were also submitted as part of a second study, on T cells in Graves' hyperthyroidism and ophthalmopathy.

The clonotype comes from a woman aged 25 to 39 with Graves disease. The rearrangement links TRBV18 to TRBJ2-3, with TRBD1 matching 8 bases. The source material was peripheral blood mononuclear cells (PBMCs), sampled at new diagnosis, from a patient treated with antithyroid drugs. CDR3 region: CASSPTWTGRRSTDTQYF. The DNA of the CDR3 is TGTGCCAGCTCACCCACCTGGACAGGGCGTCGGAGCACAGATACGCAGTATTTT.